This passage covers 20 T cell receptor beta chains from one sample sequenced in a study of cytomegalovirus exposure and HLA in healthy donors. The PCR was carried out with 60 Vbeta primers and 13 Jbeta primers. Sequencing was performed with immunoSEQ multiplex PCR; in TCRdb, only in-frame clones are kept and a portion is missing. Recorded for this sample: about 52,000 clones. Sequences were obtained from PBMCs. These receptors came from a woman in her sixties in good health and CMV-seropositive.

This rearrangement joins TRBV10-1 to TRBJ2-7, with 8 nucleotides matching TRBD1. The CDR3 runs 11 residues. V shed 10 bases, J shed 2 bases, and the junction held 1 base outside the gene matches. Germline CDR1 reads WNHNN; CDR2 reads SYGVQD (reference sequence). Here the CDR3 reads CATGQAYEQYF. As DNA, the CDR3 is TGCGCCACGGGACAGGCCTACGAGCAGTACTTC.

V usage is TRBV6-1 and J usage is TRBJ1-2; D unclear. V shed 3 bases and J shed 8 bases, with 19 bases lying between them. Germline CDR1 and CDR2: MNHNS and SASEGT. This CDR3 spans 15 amino acids. The CDR3 bases are TGTGCCAGCAGTGACCCCCTACAGCCGGCGAAGGGCTACACCTTC. Its protein product is CASSDPLQPAKGYTF.

The chain combines TRBV2 with TRBJ2-3, with D possibly matching TRBD2 (6 bases). Germline CDR1 SNHLY, CDR2 FYNNEI. The CDR3 loop spans 15 amino acids. Deletions cut 3 bases from V and 4 bases from J, with 14 bases between. In DNA form, the CDR3 reads TGTGCCAGCAGTGAGTTTCAGGGAGGCCCAGATACGCAGTATTTT. It encodes CASSEFQGGPDTQYF.

V and J are TRBV5-5 and TRBJ1-4; D is perhaps TRBD1 (5 bases). Deletions cut 0 bases from V and 7 bases from J, with 13 bases between. In germline, CDR1 is SGHKS, CDR2 YYEKEE (reference sequence). The CDR3 runs 15 residues. The CDR3 nucleotides are TGTGCCAGCAGCTTGGGTGGGACGGGGGGTGAAAAACTGTTTTTT. Protein sequence: CASSLGGTGGEKLFF.

As DNA, the CDR3 is TGTGCCAGCAGTCCCCGGACAGATAATTCACCCCTCCACTTT. Amino acid sequence: CASSPRTDNSPLHF. The chain couples TRBV28 to TRBJ1-6; D is possibly TRBD1 (6 bases). Between the trimmed V and J ends, which lost 5 bases and 5 bases, there was a span of 10 bases. Per the germline V gene, CDR1 is MDHEN and CDR2 is SYDVKM. This CDR3 region has 14 residues.

CDR3 sequence (DNA): TGTGCCAGCCGAGGGACAACTCAGAACATTCAGTACTTC. This gives the protein CASRGTTQNIQYF. The genes are TRBV27 and TRBJ2-4, with D possibly matching TRBD1 (6 bases). The CDR3 extends over 13 amino acids. V was shortened by 8 bases and J by 7 bases, with 15 bases between the two germline ends. Germline V gives CDR1 MNHEY, CDR2 SMNVEV (reference sequence).

The chain couples TRBV19 to TRBJ2-6; no reliable D call. Germline CDR1 is LNHDA and CDR2 is SQIVND (reference sequence). V was cut by 3 bases and J by 0 bases, with 6 bases left in between. The CDR3 length is 15 residues. The CDR3 DNA reads TGTGCCAGTAGTATCTGGCTCTCTGGGGCCAACGTCCTGACTTTC. This codes for CASSIWLSGANVLTF.

The gene calls are TRBV10-3 and TRBJ1-2, with D tentatively TRBD1 (5 bases). In germline, CDR1 is ENHRY, CDR2 SYGVKD. The CDR3 sequence is 12 residues long. The ends were cut back, 6 bases at V and 5 bases at J, with 10 bases in the middle. In DNA form, the CDR3 reads TGTGCCATCAGACAGACAGAGTATGGCTACACCTTC. As protein: CAIRQTEYGYTF.

This chain links TRBV13 with TRBJ2-1, with 15 bases aligning to TRBD2. This CDR3 comprises 18 residues. Germline CDR1 PRHDT, CDR2 FYEKMQ (reference sequence). J was trimmed by 3 bases and V by 4 bases; bases with no gene match: 7. The CDR3: CASSSGLAGGRDYNEQFF. The CDR3 nucleotides read TGTGCCAGCAGCTCGGGACTAGCGGGGGGTAGAGACTACAATGAGCAGTTCTTC.

V is TRBV5-1 and J is TRBJ1-2; a weak D match, TRBD1 (5 bases). Germline V gene lookup returns CDR1 SGHRS and CDR2 YFSETQ. This CDR3 has 15 amino acids. Trimming took 0 bases from V and 2 from J, leaving 11 bases between them. The CDR3 spells CASSLAEGPNYGYTF. In DNA, the CDR3 is TGCGCCAGCAGCTTGGCGGAGGGGCCGAACTATGGCTACACCTTC.

The chain has TRBV19 and TRBJ2-1; 9 positions agree with TRBD1. The CDR3 is 13 residues long. Germline CDR1 LNHDA, CDR2 SQIVND (reference sequence). The V segment lost 5 bases and the J segment 7 bases; nucleotides outside the gene matches: 3. In nucleotides, the CDR3 is TGTGCCAGTAGTGTGACAGGGGGGAATGAGCAGTTCTTC. Encoded protein: CASSVTGGNEQFF. Filled out from reference TRBV19 and TRBJ2-1, the complete variable domain reads DGGITQSPKYLFRKEGQNVTLSCEQNLNHDAMYWYRQDPGQGLRLIYYSQIVNDFQKGDIAEGYSVSREKKESFPLTVTSAQKNPTAFYLCASSVTGGNEQFFGPGTRLTVL.

This chain uses TRBV10-3 with TRBJ1-1; TRBD1 matches at 8 bases. The CDR3 sequence is 11 residues long. Germline V lookup: CDR1 ENHRY, CDR2 SYGVKD. The trim removed 11 bases at V and 4 bases at J, leaving 3 bases unmatched. The CDR3 sequence is CASTGGTEAFF. In nucleotides, the CDR3 is TGTGCCTCAACAGGGGGCACTGAAGCTTTCTTT.

The chain combines TRBV6-5 with TRBJ1-2, with a weak D call TRBD1 (5 bases). There are 13 residues in the CDR3. Germline V gene lookup returns CDR1 MNHEY and CDR2 SVGAGI. Trimming took 11 bases from V and 0 from J, leaving 13 bases between them. The CDR3 bases are TGTGCCTACCCCAGGGATACTAACTATGGCTACACCTTC. Residues: CAYPRDTNYGYTF.

This rearrangement joins TRBV27 to TRBJ1-6; a possible D gene is TRBD1 (5 bases). This CDR3 comprises 16 residues. V was trimmed by 3 bases and J by 10 bases, leaving 19 bases between them. Germline V gene sequence: CDR1 MNHEY, CDR2 SMNVEV (reference sequence). The CDR3 protein is CASSFHRGGVDSPLHF. The CDR3 region has the DNA TGTGCCAGCAGTTTTCACCGTGGGGGGGTAGACTCACCCCTCCACTTT.

The chain employs TRBV10-3 and TRBJ1-5; D remains ambiguous. The CDR3 spans 16 residues. Germline V gene data show CDR1 as ENHRY and CDR2 as SYGVKD. The V gene lost 3 bases and the J gene lost 3 bases, with 15 bases spanning the gap. CDR3 sequence: CAISDSTTGNNQPQHF. The CDR3 DNA follows: TGTGCCATCAGTGACTCGACCACGGGAAACAATCAGCCCCAGCATTTT.

J is TRBJ2-7 and V is TRBV28, with 10 bases matching TRBD1. The CDR3 consists of 14 residues. Trimming removed 6 bases from V and 2 bases from J; junction bases left unmatched: 4. Germline CDR1 reads MDHEN; CDR2 reads SYDVKM. The CDR3 bases are TGTGCCAGCAGGCTGACAGGGGGCCCCTACGAGCAGTACTTC. Its protein is CASRLTGGPYEQYF.

The chain uses TRBV7-8 and TRBJ1-1; the match to TRBD1 covers 10 bases. The CDR3 totals 17 residues. V was clipped by 6 bases and J by 6 bases; unmatched bases: 16. Per the germline V gene, CDR1 is SGHVS and CDR2 is FQNEAQ. The CDR3 DNA is TGTGCCAGCAGTCTCACCCGGGACAGGGGTTCCTCCCCTGAAGCTTTCTTT. Protein: CASSLTRDRGSSPEAFF.

The genes are TRBV19 and TRBJ2-3; possible D gene TRBD1, 6 bases. The CDR3 is made up of 11 amino acids. The germline gives CDR1 LNHDA, CDR2 SQIVND (reference sequence). Trimming left V 5 bases short and J 11 bases short, with 11 bases between. The CDR3: CASSPGVMQYF. The CDR3 DNA follows: TGTGCCAGTAGTCCAGGGGTTATGCAGTATTTT.

This chain connects TRBV5-6 to TRBJ1-5; no definite D call. The CDR3 is made up of 15 amino acids. Germline loops: CDR1 SGHDT, CDR2 YYEEEE. The germline V and J ends were trimmed by 5 bases and 2 bases, with 14 bases remaining between them. Written as DNA, the CDR3 is TGTGCCAGCAGTCTTTTCAATGCGGGCAATCAGCCCCAGCATTTT. Residues: CASSLFNAGNQPQHF.

A remark on this clone: The identical CDR3 is also encoded by other nucleotide sequences in the sample. The rearrangement uses TRBV4-1 and TRBJ1-1; D gene ambiguous. V lost 0 bases and J lost 0, with 8 bases in between. Germline lookup yields CDR1 MGHRA and CDR2 YSYEKL. This CDR3 is built from 15 residues. The CDR3 loop is CASSQEVTVNTEAFF. The CDR3 DNA reads TGCGCCAGCAGCCAAGAAGTCACAGTGAACACTGAAGCTTTCTTT.